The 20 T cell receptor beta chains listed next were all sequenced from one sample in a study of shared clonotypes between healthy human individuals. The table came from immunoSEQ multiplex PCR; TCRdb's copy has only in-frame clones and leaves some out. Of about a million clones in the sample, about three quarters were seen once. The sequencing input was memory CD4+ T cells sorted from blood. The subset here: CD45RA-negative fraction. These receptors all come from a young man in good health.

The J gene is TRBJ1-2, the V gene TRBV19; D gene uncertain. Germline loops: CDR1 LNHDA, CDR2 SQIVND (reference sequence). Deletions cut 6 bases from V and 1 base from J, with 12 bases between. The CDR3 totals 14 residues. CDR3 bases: TGTGCCAGTAGCACCTTCGGAAGTAACTATGGCTACACCTTC. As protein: CASSTFGSNYGYTF.

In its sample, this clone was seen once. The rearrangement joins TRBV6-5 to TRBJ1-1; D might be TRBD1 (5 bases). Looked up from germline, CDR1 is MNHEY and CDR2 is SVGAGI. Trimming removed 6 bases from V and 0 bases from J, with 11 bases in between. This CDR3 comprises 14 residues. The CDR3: CASRHRRLNTEAFF. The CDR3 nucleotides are TGTGCCAGCAGACACAGGCGCTTGAACACTGAAGCTTTCTTT.

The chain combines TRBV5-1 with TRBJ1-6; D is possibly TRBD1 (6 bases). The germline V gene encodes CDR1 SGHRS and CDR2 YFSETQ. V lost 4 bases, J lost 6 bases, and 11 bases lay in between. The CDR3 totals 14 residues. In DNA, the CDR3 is TGCGCCAGCAGCGCCGAAGGGGGTAATTCACCCCTCCACTTT. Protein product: CASSAEGGNSPLHF.

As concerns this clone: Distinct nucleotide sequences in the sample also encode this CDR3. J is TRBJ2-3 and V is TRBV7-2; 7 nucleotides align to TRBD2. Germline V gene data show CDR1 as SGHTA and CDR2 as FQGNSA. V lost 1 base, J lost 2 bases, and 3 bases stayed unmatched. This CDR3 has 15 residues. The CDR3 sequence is CASSLVAGVTDTQYF. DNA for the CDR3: TGTGCCAGCAGCTTAGTAGCGGGCGTCACAGATACGCAGTATTTT.

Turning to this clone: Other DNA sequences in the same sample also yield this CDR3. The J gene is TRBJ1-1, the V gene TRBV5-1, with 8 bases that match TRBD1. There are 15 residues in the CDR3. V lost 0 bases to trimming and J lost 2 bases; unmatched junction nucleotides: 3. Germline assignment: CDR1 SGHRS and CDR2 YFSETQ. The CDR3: CASSLAGGGNTEAFF. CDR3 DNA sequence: TGCGCCAGCAGCTTGGCAGGGGGCGGAAACACTGAAGCTTTCTTT.

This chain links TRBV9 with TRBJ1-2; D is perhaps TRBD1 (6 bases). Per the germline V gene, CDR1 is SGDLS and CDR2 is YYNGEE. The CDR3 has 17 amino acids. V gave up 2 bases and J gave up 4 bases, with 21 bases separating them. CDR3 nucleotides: TGTGCCAGCAGCGTCTCCTCCCTACTTACAGGGAGCTATGGCTACACCTTC. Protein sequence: CASSVSSLLTGSYGYTF.

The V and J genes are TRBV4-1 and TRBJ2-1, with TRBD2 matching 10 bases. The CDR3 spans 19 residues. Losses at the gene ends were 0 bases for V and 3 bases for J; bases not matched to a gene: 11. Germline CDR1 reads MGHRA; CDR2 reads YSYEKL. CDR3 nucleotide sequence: TGCGCCAGCAGCCAAGATGAAGTGACTAGCGGGCGACTCTACAATGAGCAGTTCTTC. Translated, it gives CASSQDEVTSGRLYNEQFF.

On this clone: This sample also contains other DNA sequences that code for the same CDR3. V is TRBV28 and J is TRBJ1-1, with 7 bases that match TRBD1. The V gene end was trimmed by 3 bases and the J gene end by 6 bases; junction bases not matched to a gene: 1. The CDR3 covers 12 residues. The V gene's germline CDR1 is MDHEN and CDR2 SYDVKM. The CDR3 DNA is TGTGCCAGCAGTTTGACAGGGTCTGAAGCTTTCTTT. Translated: CASSLTGSEAFF.

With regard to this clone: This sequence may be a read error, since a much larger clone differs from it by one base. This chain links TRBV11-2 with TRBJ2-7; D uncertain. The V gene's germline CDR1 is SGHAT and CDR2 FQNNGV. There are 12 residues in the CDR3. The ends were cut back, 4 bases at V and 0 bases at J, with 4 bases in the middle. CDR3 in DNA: TGTGCCAGCAGCTCGGACTCCTACGAGCAGTACTTC. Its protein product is CASSSDSYEQYF. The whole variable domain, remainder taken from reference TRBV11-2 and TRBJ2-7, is EAGVAQSPRYKIIEKRQSVAFWCNPISGHATLYWYQQILGQGPKLLIQFQNNGVVDDSQLPKDRFSAERLKGVDSTLKIQPAKLEDSAVYLCASSSDSYEQYFGPGTRLTVT.

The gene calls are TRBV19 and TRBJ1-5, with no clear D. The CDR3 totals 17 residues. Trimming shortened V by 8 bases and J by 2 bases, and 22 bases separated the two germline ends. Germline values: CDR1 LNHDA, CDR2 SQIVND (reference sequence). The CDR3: CASALVVGVGGNQPQHF. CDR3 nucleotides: TGTGCCAGTGCGCTTGTGGTGGGAGTTGGTGGCAATCAGCCCCAGCATTTT.

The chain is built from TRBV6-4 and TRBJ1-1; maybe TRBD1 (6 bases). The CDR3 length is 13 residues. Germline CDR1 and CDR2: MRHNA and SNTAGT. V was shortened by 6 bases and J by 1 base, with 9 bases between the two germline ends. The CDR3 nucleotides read TGTGCCAGCAGAACACAGGGGAACACTGAAGCTTTCTTT. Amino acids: CASRTQGNTEAFF.

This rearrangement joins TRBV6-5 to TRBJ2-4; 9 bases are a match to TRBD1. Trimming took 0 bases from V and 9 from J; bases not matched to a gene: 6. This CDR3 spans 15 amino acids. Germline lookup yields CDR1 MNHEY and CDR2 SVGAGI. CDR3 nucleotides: TGTGCCAGCAGTTACTCGAGACAGGGGGTAGGCATTCAGTACTTC. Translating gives CASSYSRQGVGIQYF.

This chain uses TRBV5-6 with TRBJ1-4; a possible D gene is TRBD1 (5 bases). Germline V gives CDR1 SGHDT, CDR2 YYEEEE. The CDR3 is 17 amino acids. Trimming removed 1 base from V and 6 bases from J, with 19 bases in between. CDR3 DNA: TGTGCCAGCAGCTTGACCCAGTCTGGTAGGGGAGATGAAAAACTGTTTTTT. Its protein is CASSLTQSGRGDEKLFF.

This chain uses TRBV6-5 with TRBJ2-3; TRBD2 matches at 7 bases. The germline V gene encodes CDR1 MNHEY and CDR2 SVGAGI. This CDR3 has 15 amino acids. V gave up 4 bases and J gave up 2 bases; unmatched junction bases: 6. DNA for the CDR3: TGTGCCAGCAGTTTAGCCGGGACTAACACAGATACGCAGTATTTT. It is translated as CASSLAGTNTDTQYF.

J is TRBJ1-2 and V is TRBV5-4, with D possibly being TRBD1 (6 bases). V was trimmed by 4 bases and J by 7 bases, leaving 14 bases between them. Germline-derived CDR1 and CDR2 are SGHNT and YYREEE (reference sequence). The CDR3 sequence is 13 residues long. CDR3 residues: CASSAGQQGGYTF. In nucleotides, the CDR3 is TGTGCCAGCAGCGCTGGACAGCAGGGTGGCTACACCTTC.

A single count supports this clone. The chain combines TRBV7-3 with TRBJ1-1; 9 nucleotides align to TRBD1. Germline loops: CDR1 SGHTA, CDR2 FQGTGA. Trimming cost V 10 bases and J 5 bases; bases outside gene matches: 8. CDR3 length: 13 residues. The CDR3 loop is CATAGQGGTEAFF. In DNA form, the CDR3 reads TGTGCCACCGCGGGACAGGGAGGAACTGAAGCTTTCTTT.

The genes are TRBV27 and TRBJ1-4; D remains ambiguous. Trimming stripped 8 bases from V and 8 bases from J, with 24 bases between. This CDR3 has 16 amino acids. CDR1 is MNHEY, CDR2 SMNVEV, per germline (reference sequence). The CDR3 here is CASSEQSGVGWEKLFF. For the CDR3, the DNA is TGTGCCAGCTCTGAGCAAAGCGGGGTGGGGTGGGAAAAACTGTTTTTT.

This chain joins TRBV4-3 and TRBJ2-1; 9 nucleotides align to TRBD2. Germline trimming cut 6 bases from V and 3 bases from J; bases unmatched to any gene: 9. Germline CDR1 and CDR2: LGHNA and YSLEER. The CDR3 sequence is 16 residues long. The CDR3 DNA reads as TGCGCCAGCAGTCCAGGGGCGGGAGGGTTCTACAATGAGCAGTTCTTC. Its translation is CASSPGAGGFYNEQFF.

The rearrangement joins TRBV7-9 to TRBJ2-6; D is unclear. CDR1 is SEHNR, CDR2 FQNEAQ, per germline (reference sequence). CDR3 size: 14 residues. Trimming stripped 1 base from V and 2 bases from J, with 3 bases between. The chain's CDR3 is CASSLVPGANVLTF. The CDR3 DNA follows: TGTGCCAGCAGCTTAGTGCCTGGGGCCAACGTCCTGACTTTC. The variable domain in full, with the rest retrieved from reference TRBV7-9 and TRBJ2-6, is DTGVSQNPRHKITKRGQNVTFRCDPISEHNRLYWYRQTLGQGPEFLTYFQNEAQLEKSRLLSDRFSAERPKGSFSTLEIQRTEQGDSAMYLCASSLVPGANVLTFGAGSRLTVL.

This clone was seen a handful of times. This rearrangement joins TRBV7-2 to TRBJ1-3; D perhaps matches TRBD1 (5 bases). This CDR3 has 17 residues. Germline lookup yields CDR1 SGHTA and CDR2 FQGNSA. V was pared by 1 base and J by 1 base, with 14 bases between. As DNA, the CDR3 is TGTGCCAGCAGCTTAGTGGCTGGGGCAGGGTCTGGAAACACCATATATTTT. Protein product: CASSLVAGAGSGNTIYF.